The rows below give T cell receptor beta chains drawn from one sample of a study of Ad26.COV2.S vaccination and SARS-CoV-2 variants. Produced via immunoSEQ multiplex PCR; TCRdb's table is partial and in-frame only. Here the sample spans some 330,000 clones, 90% being singletons. Here the sequenced sample was peripheral blood, taken in a trial of Ad26.COV2.S vaccine versus placebo. The receptor source for this set is a person aged 18-65 years who received the Ad26.COV2.S COVID-19 vaccine or a placebo. CDR3s include the opening cysteine and the closing phenylalanine or tryptophan. A D gene is named only where the DNA matches it firmly. For some rows the clone size is stated as once, few or many, or as a class when expanded; others skip it.

CDR3 protein	CDR3 DNA	D gene	J gene	clone size	V gene
CATPQPLPATGNNQPQHF	TGTGCCACCCCCCAGCCTCTGCCGGCGACAGGGAACAATCAGCCCCAGCATTTT	TRBD1	TRBJ1-5	few	TRBV15
CASSRTGTGWTGELFF	TGTGCCAGCTCACGTACCGGGACAGGGTGGACCGGGGAGCTGTTTTTT	TRBD1	TRBJ2-2	NA	TRBV18
CASSPTNSDGYTF	TGTGCCAGCAGCCCGACGAACTCGGACGGCTACACCTTC	NA	TRBJ1-2	once	TRBV3-1/TRBV3-2
CASSLGITSYEQYF	TGTGCCAGCAGCTTGGGGATTACCTCCTACGAGCAGTACTTC	NA	TRBJ2-7	NA	TRBV7-7
CASSLDGANTEAFF	TGTGCCAGCAGCTTAGATGGGGCGAACACTGAAGCTTTCTTT	NA	TRBJ1-1	NA	TRBV11-2
CASSFSGFNEQFF	TGTGCCAGCAGCTTTTCAGGGTTCAATGAGCAGTTCTTC	NA	TRBJ2-1	NA	TRBV7-9
CATDSGSGNTIYF	TGTGCCACCGACTCCGGCTCTGGAAACACCATATATTTT	NA	TRBJ1-3	NA	TRBV5-4
CASSLRGGDSSTDTQYF	TGCGCCAGCAGCTTGCGTGGGGGGGATTCTAGCACAGATACGCAGTATTTT	TRBD2	TRBJ2-3	NA	TRBV5-1
CSVEDGGTGGAGELFF	TGCAGCGTTGAAGATGGGGGAACAGGGGGCGCCGGGGAGCTGTTTTTT	TRBD1	TRBJ2-2	NA	TRBV29-1
CASSLAGTAINEKLFF	TGTGCCAGCAGCTTAGCCGGGACAGCCATCAATGAAAAACTGTTTTTT	TRBD1	TRBJ1-4	NA	TRBV7-9
CASSPGTGRNSPLHF	TGTGCCAGCTCACCAGGGACAGGGCGGAATTCACCCCTCCACTTT	TRBD1	TRBJ1-6	NA	TRBV18
CASSQDDGEYANTGELFF	TGCGCCAGCAGCCAAGATGACGGAGAATACGCGAACACCGGGGAGCTGTTTTTT	NA	TRBJ2-2	NA	TRBV4-3
CSVEGQVPYEQYF	TGCAGCGTTGAAGGACAGGTCCCCTACGAGCAGTACTTC	NA	TRBJ2-7	NA	TRBV29-1
CASSSSRDLPEAFF	NA	NA	TRBJ1-1	NA	TRBV6-5
CASSMFGNTIYF	TGTGCCAGTAGTATGTTCGGAAACACCATATATTTT	NA	TRBJ1-3	NA	TRBV19
CASSPPENTDTQYF	TGTGCCAGCTCACCACCGGAGAATACAGATACGCAGTATTTT	NA	TRBJ2-3	NA	TRBV18
CASSLAVSSYEQYF	TGCGCCAGCAGCTTAGCCGTGAGCTCCTACGAGCAGTACTTC	NA	TRBJ2-7	few	TRBV5-1
CASSIIRGSSYEQYF	TGTGCCAGTAGTATTATACGGGGAAGCTCCTACGAGCAGTACTTC	NA	TRBJ2-7	NA	TRBV19
CASSVAVTSGRDTDTQYF	TGTGCCAGCAGCGTAGCGGTCACTAGCGGGAGGGATACAGATACGCAGTATTTT	TRBD2	TRBJ2-3	NA	TRBV7-9
CASSLTGGGNTIYF	TGTGCCAGCAGCTTGACAGGGGGCGGAAACACCATATATTTT	TRBD1	TRBJ1-3	few	TRBV5-4
CASSLGYSGNEKLFF	TGTGCCAGCAGCTTAGGATATTCGGGGAATGAAAAACTGTTTTTT	NA	TRBJ1-4	NA	TRBV7-2
CASSIGEIGSQPQHF	TGTGCCAGTAGTATAGGGGAGATTGGGAGTCAGCCCCAGCATTTT	NA	TRBJ1-5	NA	TRBV19
CASSSLTVNTGELFF	TGTGCCAGCAGTTCCCTGACCGTAAACACCGGGGAGCTGTTTTTT	NA	TRBJ2-2	NA	TRBV28
CGSRQGRAREAFF	TGTGGCAGCAGACAGGGTAGGGCCCGTGAAGCTTTCTTT	TRBD1	TRBJ1-1	NA	TRBV12-3/TRBV12-4
CASSLIQLGQRSGGYTF	TGTGCCAGCAGCTTAATTCAGTTAGGACAGAGAAGCGGTGGCTACACCTTC	NA	TRBJ1-2	NA	TRBV7-9
CASSVRYRGDNEKLFF	TGTGCCAGCAGTGTTCGATACCGGGGGGATAATGAAAAACTGTTTTTT	NA	TRBJ1-4	NA	TRBV25-1
CAISESRIFTQYF	TGTGCCATCAGTGAGTCGAGGATTTTCACGCAGTATTTT	NA	TRBJ2-3	NA	TRBV10-3
CASSQDAPRGGDTQYF	TGTGCCAGCAGCCAGGACGCCCCGAGAGGGGGAGATACGCAGTATTTT	NA	TRBJ2-3	NA	TRBV14
CASSEKDRVYGYTF	TGTGCCAGCAGTGAGAAGGACAGGGTTTATGGCTACACCTTC	TRBD1	TRBJ1-2	NA	TRBV2
CASSLGVSVNQETQYF	TGTGCCAGCAGCTTAGGAGTTTCGGTGAACCAAGAGACCCAGTACTTC	NA	TRBJ2-5	NA	TRBV11-2
CASSNRGGQPQHF	TGTGCCAGTAGTAACCGGGGAGGTCAGCCCCAGCATTTT	NA	TRBJ1-5	NA	TRBV19
CASEQGPNTGELFF	TGTGCCAGCGAACAGGGACCGAACACCGGGGAGCTGTTTTTT	NA	TRBJ2-2	NA	TRBV7-6
CSASYISDRGQSGNTIYF	TGCAGTGCTAGTTATATCTCGGACAGGGGGCAATCTGGAAACACCATATATTTT	TRBD1	TRBJ1-3	few	TRBV20-1
CASIDLPGQINTEAFF	TGCGCCAGCATCGACCTACCGGGACAAATTAACACTGAAGCTTTCTTT	NA	TRBJ1-1	NA	TRBV4-1
CASSPSANYGYTF	TGTGCCAGCTCACCATCCGCTAACTATGGCTACACCTTC	NA	TRBJ1-2	once	TRBV18
CASSEARDAVGRTEAFF	TGTGCCAGCAGTGAAGCGCGGGACGCCGTTGGGCGCACTGAAGCTTTCTTT	NA	TRBJ1-1	NA	TRBV2
CASRQKSRDGYTF	TGTGCCAGCAGGCAAAAGTCACGGGATGGCTACACCTTC	NA	TRBJ1-2	few	TRBV12-3/TRBV12-4
CASSLGGGSYEQYF	TGCGCCAGCAGCTTGGGAGGGGGGTCCTACGAGCAGTACTTC	NA	TRBJ2-7	NA	TRBV5-1
CASGLVKSSGSNYGYTF	TGTGCTAGTGGTTTGGTAAAATCGTCGGGCAGTAACTATGGCTACACCTTC	NA	TRBJ1-2	NA	TRBV12-5
CSASLDTQYF	TGCAGTGCTAGTTTAGATACGCAGTATTTT	NA	TRBJ2-3	NA	TRBV20-1
CASSPGQGAFYEQYF	TGCGCCAGCAGCCCCGGACAGGGGGCCTTCTACGAGCAGTACTTC	TRBD1	TRBJ2-7	NA	TRBV5-1
CATSEIAVHNEQFF	TGTGCCACCAGCGAGATAGCGGTACACAATGAGCAGTTCTTC	NA	TRBJ2-1	NA	TRBV15
CASSLARVGIETQYF	TGTGCCAGCAGCTTAGCTCGGGTAGGAATAGAGACCCAGTACTTC	NA	TRBJ2-5	once	TRBV7-2
CASSLTGTGGIETQYF	TGTGCCAGCAGCCTCACCGGGACAGGGGGCATAGAGACCCAGTACTTC	TRBD1	TRBJ2-5	NA	TRBV11-2
CASRPGTVNTEAFF	TGTGCCAGCAGGCCCGGGACAGTGAACACTGAAGCTTTCTTT	TRBD1	TRBJ1-1	NA	TRBV6-5
CASSSPLGLAGPDTGELFF	TGTGCCAGCAGTTCCCCCCTGGGACTAGCGGGGCCGGACACCGGGGAGCTGTTTTTT	TRBD2	TRBJ2-2	NA	TRBV6-2/TRBV6-3
CASSLGPLDTDTQYF	TGTGCCAGCAGCTTAGGTCCCCTCGACACAGATACGCAGTATTTT	NA	TRBJ2-3	NA	TRBV7-2
CASSQASPGGTTDTQYF	TGCGCCAGCAGCCAAGCGTCCCCGGGGGGGACCACAGATACGCAGTATTTT	TRBD2	TRBJ2-3	NA	TRBV4-3
CSASVREGQETQYF	TGCAGTGCTAGTGTACGGGAGGGCCAAGAGACCCAGTACTTC	TRBD2	TRBJ2-5	NA	TRBV20-1